This TCR beta chain was profiled in a study of CD4+ T cells in melanoma. Germline CDR1 and CDR2: SGHVS and FQNEAQ. The CDR3 consists of 15 residues. Trimming took 5 bases from V and 2 from J, leaving 15 bases between them. This clone was counted once. Antigen unknown. Profiled with immunoSEQ multiplex PCR; TCRdb holds only in-frame clones, not every one. The data contain 20,000 to 25,000 clones, about 77% of them singletons. Points from the study as a whole: CD8+ T cell, macrophage and B cell function reportedly correlated with neoantigen-specific CD4+ T cells.

The source of this sequence is a human donor with melanoma. The V call is TRBV7-8, the J call TRBJ2-5, with D tentatively TRBD2 (5 bases). CDR3 in amino acids: CASSPGNTKQETQYF. In DNA, the CDR3 is TGTGCCAGCAGCCCGGGGAATACTAAACAAGAGACCCAGTACTTC.